This TCR beta chain was recovered during a study of T cells after yellow fever vaccination. There are 17 residues in the CDR3. CDR1 and CDR2 (germline): SGHAT, FQNNGV. The trim removed 3 bases at V and 0 bases at J, leaving 4 bases unmatched. MiXCR was run by TCRdb on the 5' RACE reads, yielding one entry per CDR3 protein. The sample yields under 70,000 distinct CDR3 sequences, roughly 7.4% seen once. The starting material was CD8+ T cells sorted from PBMCs, obtained on the day of the first yellow fever vaccination. The chain recombines TRBV11-2 with TRBJ2-1; TRBD2 matches 11 bases. This receptor was identified in a man between 18 and 35 years old who received the YFV17D yellow fever vaccine. The DNA for the CDR3 is TGTGCCAGCAGCTTTAGACTAGCGGGGAGCTCCTACAATGAGCAGTTCTTC. This gives the protein CASSFRLAGSSYNEQFF.